This T cell receptor (beta chain) was sequenced in a study of T cell repertoires in cytomegalovirus infection. Study context: Matching HLA type and CMV infection were both indicated by public TCR beta signatures.

Overall study results and limits: Identification of carriers of CMV plus the relevant HLA was performed using cumulative public TCR beta family frequency. CMV-specific TCR beta clonotypes restricted by HLA-C dominated the ex vivo response.

Germline V gene sequence: CDR1 SGHNT, CDR2 YYREEE (reference sequence). V was clipped by 4 bases and J by 2 bases, with 7 bases between them. This CDR3 is built from 13 residues. There are a few counts of this clonotype. Its specificity is unknown. In TCRdb, the reads were re-called with MiXCR into one record per CDR3 protein. The sample lists approximately 500,000 distinct CDR3 sequences; approximately 16% were seen once. The genes are TRBV5-4 and TRBJ1-5, with D unclear. This receptor was taken from a human donor in good health (CMV status not recorded). Some clones in this sample may be carry-over from other donors' samples. Material: CD8+ T cells from PBMCs. CDR3 loop: CASSLYGNQPQHF. In nucleotides, the CDR3 is TGTGCCAGCAGCCTTTACGGCAATCAGCCCCAGCATTTT.